This TCR beta chain emerged from a study of post-analysis software for immune sequencing data. At the level of the study: Recorded subtypes: relapsing-remitting, secondary progressive, progressive-relapsing; some patients unannotated.

Prepared libraries of TCR beta cDNA carried unique molecular identifiers. TCRdb itself ran the PCR reads through MiXCR, one entry per CDR3 protein. The repertoire consists of about 820,000 distinct CDR3 sequences, with approximately 53% occurring once and the leading ten covering approximately 4.4%. Points from the study as a whole: Controls had lower frequencies than patients of about 5 TRBV segments, which included TRBV5-6, TRBV5-1 and TRBV20-1. Normalized Chao1 diversity was significantly reduced in patients versus controls.

There are 15 residues in the CDR3. Details on this clonotype: Its antigen is unidentified.

V and J are TRBV21-1 and TRBJ2-2; TRBD1, the table's D call, lacks a check against the DNA. TRBV21-1 is tagged as a pseudogene. This TCR was recovered from a girl aged 5 to 17 with multiple sclerosis. The sequenced sample was blood. Written as DNA, the CDR3 is TGTGCCAGCAGCGACGGGACAGGGTGTTCCGGGGAGCTGTTTTTT. Its translation: CASSDGTGCSGELFF.